Below, 27 T cell receptor beta chains from the same sample are listed, as sequenced in a study of PD-1 blockade in classical Hodgkin lymphoma. Repertoires were generated with immunoSEQ multiplex PCR, while TCRdb's copy carries only in-frame clones and drops some. The data show about 44,000 clones, 60% to 70% seen once. The sample's time point: cycle 4 day 1 (C4D1), after less than 7 weeks of nivolumab. Every patient had relapsed following autologous stem cell transplantation, and cohorts differed in brentuximab vedotin exposure. The sample consisted of peripheral blood mononuclear cells (PBMCs), taken before the fourth cycle of nivolumab. The receptors stem from a human donor with classical Hodgkin lymphoma.

The chain links TRBV10-2 to TRBJ2-5; 7 nucleotides agree with TRBD2. The DNA end lines up better with TRBJ2-7; the J call may be wrong. The CDR3 runs to 15 residues. CDR1 and CDR2 from the germline V gene are WSHSY and SAAADI. The CDR3 coding sequence is TGCGCCAGCAGTGAGCCCGGGGGGACCTCCTACGAGCAGTACTTC. Amino acid sequence: CASSEPGGTSYEQYF.

The V gene is TRBV10-3, the J gene TRBJ1-3; D ambiguous. There are 13 residues in the CDR3. V was shortened by 2 bases and J by 7 bases, with 9 bases between the two germline ends. The germline V gene has CDR1 ENHRY and CDR2 SYGVKD. CDR3 coding DNA: TGTGCCATCAGTGAGCCGACCGGGAACACCATATATTTT. This translates into CAISEPTGNTIYF.

The chain employs TRBV27 and TRBJ1-4; 8 positions agree with TRBD1. Germline V gives CDR1 MNHEY, CDR2 SMNVEV (reference sequence). The CDR3 is 17 residues long. The ends lost 5 bases at V and 0 bases at J; junction bases unmatched: 8. CDR3 in DNA: TGTGCCAGCAGTCGGACAGGGTCAAGTACAACTAATGAAAAACTGTTTTTT. This sequence encodes CASSRTGSSTTNEKLFF.

The chain employs TRBV28 and TRBJ1-2, with D tentatively TRBD1 (5 bases). The CDR3 runs to 16 residues. Germline V lookup: CDR1 MDHEN, CDR2 SYDVKM. Trimming took off 1 base at V and 6 bases at J, with 18 bases between the two ends. The CDR3 region is CASSLSPDILGDGYTF. Written as DNA, the CDR3 is TGTGCCAGCAGTTTATCCCCGGACATCCTCGGGGATGGCTACACCTTC.

This clone was counted a few times. The chain links TRBV5-6 to TRBJ2-5; 12 nucleotides agree with TRBD2. The CDR3 runs to 16 residues. The germline V gene has CDR1 SGHDT and CDR2 YYEEEE. V shed 0 bases and J 6 bases; nucleotides not matched to a gene: 6. The CDR3 spells CASSLGTSGRFKTQYF. CDR3 DNA: TGTGCCAGCAGCTTGGGTACTAGCGGGAGGTTCAAGACCCAGTACTTC.

In this sample, this clone turned up a few times. This chain links TRBV5-1 with TRBJ2-7, with 14 bases matching TRBD2. The CDR3 runs to 16 residues. The V segment lost 4 bases and the J segment 3 bases; nucleotides outside the gene matches: 6. Germline V gene data show CDR1 as SGHRS and CDR2 as YFSETQ. CDR3 in amino acids: CASSVGTSGSGYEQYF. The DNA for the CDR3 is TGCGCCAGCAGCGTCGGGACTAGCGGGAGTGGCTACGAGCAGTACTTC.

This clone was counted once. V gene TRBV5-8 combines with J gene TRBJ2-1; D might be TRBD2 (5 bases). V dropped 1 base and J dropped 8 bases, with 13 bases sitting between them. CDR1 and CDR2 (germline): SGHTS, YDEGEE. This CDR3 contains 14 residues. The CDR3 loop is CASSLTRAAHEQFF. The CDR3 DNA sequence: TGTGCCAGCAGCTTGACCCGAGCGGCCCATGAGCAGTTCTTC. Full variable domain (rest looked up from reference TRBV5-8 and TRBJ2-1): EAGVTQSPTHLIKTRGQQATLRCSPISGHTSVYWYQQALGLGLQFLLWYDEGEERNRGNFPPRFSGRQFPNYSSELNVNALELEDSALYLCASSLTRAAHEQFFGPGTRLTVL.

This chain joins TRBV28 and TRBJ2-3; D tentatively fits TRBD1 or TRBD2 (6 bases each). This CDR3 comprises 18 residues. V lost 6 bases to trimming and J lost 8 bases, with 30 bases between them. The germline CDR1 and CDR2 sequences are MDHEN and SYDVKM. DNA of the CDR3: TGTGCCAGCAGCCCCCGCTCCGGGGGCGGGCAAACTAGGGGTACGCAGTATTTT. Translation gives CASSPRSGGGQTRGTQYF.

V is TRBV10-3 and J is TRBJ1-1, with unresolved D. The CDR3 runs to 12 residues. V was clipped by 8 bases and J by 0 bases, with 7 bases between them. CDR1 and CDR2 from the germline V gene are ENHRY and SYGVKD. The chain's CDR3 is CAIGSLNTEAFF. For the CDR3, the DNA is TGTGCCATCGGCAGCTTGAACACTGAAGCTTTCTTT.

This chain connects TRBV7-9 to TRBJ2-3; D may correspond to TRBD1 or TRBD2 (5 bases each). The CDR3 loop spans 17 amino acids. V was cut by 3 bases and J by 4 bases, with 20 bases left in between. CDR1 and CDR2 (germline): SEHNR, FQNEAQ (reference sequence). The CDR3 spells CASSLDGTIKAPDTQYF. The CDR3 DNA sequence: TGTGCCAGCAGCTTGGACGGGACGATTAAAGCCCCAGATACGCAGTATTTT.

The genes are TRBV10-3 and TRBJ1-5, with 7 bases lining up with TRBD1. Trimming removed 4 bases from V and 2 bases from J; junction bases left unmatched: 2. The CDR3 spans 14 residues. Germline values: CDR1 ENHRY, CDR2 SYGVKD. CDR3 in amino acids: CAISGGQGNQPQHF. CDR3 coding DNA: TGTGCCATCAGTGGAGGACAGGGCAATCAGCCCCAGCATTTT.

This chain connects TRBV28 to TRBJ1-2, with D perhaps matching TRBD1 (6 bases). V was trimmed by 6 bases and J by 4 bases, leaving 12 bases between them. CDR1 MDHEN and CDR2 SYDVKM come from the germline V gene. The CDR3 spans 13 residues. The DNA of the CDR3 is TGTGCCAGCAGGTCCACAGGGATCTATGGCTACACCTTC. Protein: CASRSTGIYGYTF.

This clone was seen only once. The V gene is TRBV19, the J gene TRBJ2-4; D not certain. The CDR3 covers 13 residues. Trimming removed 2 bases at V and 7 bases at J, with 9 bases between. Germline V gives CDR1 LNHDA, CDR2 SQIVND (reference sequence). In DNA, the CDR3 is TGTGCCAGTAGTATACAACAATCTAACATTCAGTACTTC. It yields the protein CASSIQQSNIQYF.

This clone was counted a few times. V is TRBV6-5 and J is TRBJ1-1; a possible D gene is TRBD1 (6 bases). The CDR3 extends over 14 amino acids. CDR1 is MNHEY and CDR2 is SVGAGI in the germline V gene. V was cut by 0 bases and J by 10 bases, with 15 bases left in between. The CDR3 coding sequence is TGTGCCAGCAGTTACTCGGACAGTTACACACGAGCTTTCTTT. This gives the protein CASSYSDSYTRAFF.

This clone has just a few counts. The chain recombines TRBV7-8 with TRBJ1-4; D not certain. Trimming removed 1 base at V and 4 bases at J, with 7 bases between. This CDR3 is 14 amino acids long. Germline values: CDR1 SGHVS, CDR2 FQNEAQ. CDR3 region: CASSLGDFNEKLFF. DNA of the CDR3: TGTGCCAGCAGCTTAGGAGATTTTAATGAAAAACTGTTTTTT.

V gene TRBV27 combines with J gene TRBJ2-5; no definite D call. This CDR3 contains 12 residues. V was pared by 6 bases and J by 1 base, with 6 bases between. CDR1 and CDR2 from the germline V gene are MNHEY and SMNVEV (reference sequence). The CDR3 protein is CASSHLQETQYF. The DNA of the CDR3 is TGTGCCAGCAGCCACCTCCAAGAGACCCAGTACTTC.

The chain has TRBV6-1 and TRBJ2-7; D remains ambiguous. The CDR3 totals 10 residues. The V and J ends lost 6 bases and 3 bases respectively, with 3 bases between them. The germline gives CDR1 MNHNS, CDR2 SASEGT. The CDR3 coding sequence is TGTGCCAGCAGGGACTACGAGCAGTACTTC. Translating it yields CASRDYEQYF.

This rearrangement joins TRBV7-9 to TRBJ2-3; a possible D gene is TRBD1 (7 bases). Looked up from germline, CDR1 is SEHNR and CDR2 is FQNEAQ (reference sequence). The CDR3 consists of 17 residues. Between the trimmed V and J ends, which lost 5 bases and 4 bases, there was a span of 22 bases. In DNA form, the CDR3 reads TGTGCCAGCAGCCCGGGACAGCTAGAGAGACTAGCAGATACGCAGTATTTT. This translates into CASSPGQLERLADTQYF.

The chain has TRBV19 and TRBJ2-1, with 8 bases matching TRBD1. Germline values: CDR1 LNHDA, CDR2 SQIVND (reference sequence). The CDR3 length is 11 residues. J gave up 9 bases and V 9 bases, and 4 bases lay outside the gene matches. The CDR3: CASKDRGEQFF. The CDR3 DNA is TGTGCCAGCAAAGACAGGGGTGAGCAGTTCTTC. Based on the CDR3 plus reference TRBV19 and TRBJ2-1, the full variable domain is DGGITQSPKYLFRKEGQNVTLSCEQNLNHDAMYWYRQDPGQGLRLIYYSQIVNDFQKGDIAEGYSVSREKKESFPLTVTSAQKNPTAFYLCASKDRGEQFFGPGTRLTVL.

The CDR3 reads CASSHRETQYF. DNA for the CDR3: TGTGCCAGCAGCCACAGGGAGACCCAGTACTTC. The V call is TRBV5-4, the J call TRBJ2-5, with D perhaps TRBD1 (5 bases). Per the germline V gene, CDR1 is SGHNT and CDR2 is YYREEE (reference sequence). V lost 4 bases and J 5 bases, leaving 6 bases between the germline ends. There are 11 residues in the CDR3.

The CDR3 DNA reads as TGTGCCAGCTCCCTACATCTTGAGGGGAACAACTATGGCTACACCTTC. It specifies CASSLHLEGNNYGYTF. The chain combines TRBV18 with TRBJ1-2, with D perhaps matching TRBD1 (5 bases). The CDR3 is made up of 16 amino acids. CDR1 is KGHSH, CDR2 LQKENI, per germline. Trimming shortened V by 6 bases and J by 2 bases, and 19 bases separated the two germline ends.

This chain joins TRBV28 and TRBJ1-2; 8 nucleotides match TRBD1. The CDR3 loop spans 14 amino acids. Germline lookup yields CDR1 MDHEN and CDR2 SYDVKM. V shed 4 bases and J 2 bases; nucleotides not matched to a gene: 3. The CDR3 DNA reads TGTGCCAGCAGTTCTGGACAGGGAAACTATGGCTACACCTTC. Amino acid sequence: CASSSGQGNYGYTF.

The chain is built from TRBV23-1 and TRBJ1-5; a weak D match, TRBD1 (5 bases). TRBV23-1 is marked as an open reading frame, function uncertain. The V gene lost 0 bases and the J gene lost 3 bases, with 15 bases spanning the gap. The CDR3 runs to 17 residues. The CDR3 loop is CASSQSGTTVHNQPQHF. In DNA form, the CDR3 reads TGCGCCAGCAGTCAATCGGGTACGACAGTTCACAATCAGCCCCAGCATTTT.

Worth noting for this clone: A junction boundary mismatches the germline segment, possibly from a read error. This chain joins TRBV5-4 and TRBJ2-7; D remains unclear. There are 16 residues in the CDR3. The germline gives CDR1 SGHNT, CDR2 YYREEE (reference sequence). The CDR3 DNA reads as TGCGCCAGCAGCCAAGAGGTGGCAGATAGCTCCTACGAGCAGTACTTC. Amino acid sequence: CASSQEVADSSYEQYF.

This clone was counted between two and nine times. The CDR3 is CAWSVRPTDTQYF. The CDR3 DNA follows: TGTGCCTGGAGTGTACGCCCTACAGATACGCAGTATTTT. This chain joins TRBV30 and TRBJ2-3, with D unresolved. This CDR3 contains 13 residues. Germline assignment: CDR1 GTSNPN and CDR2 SVGIG (reference sequence). Trimming cost V 0 bases and J 3 bases, with 7 bases left between them.

V and J are TRBV19 and TRBJ2-3; 12 bases fit TRBD2. With V trimmed by 8 bases and J by 6 bases, 9 bases remained unmatched. Germline CDR1 is LNHDA and CDR2 is SQIVND (reference sequence). The CDR3 loop spans 15 amino acids. DNA for the CDR3: TGTGCCAGTTCAACCTCCGGGACTAGCGGGGATACGCAGTATTTT. It encodes CASSTSGTSGDTQYF.

This clone was observed a few times. V is TRBV5-1 and J is TRBJ2-7; 8 nucleotides match TRBD2. V was clipped by 1 base and J by 5 bases; unmatched bases: 8. The CDR3 consists of 15 residues. Germline values: CDR1 SGHRS, CDR2 YFSETQ. CDR3 bases: TGCGCCAGCAGCTTGACGTCGGGACTAGTTGACGAGCAGTACTTC. This gives the protein CASSLTSGLVDEQYF.